The 15 T cell receptor beta chains listed next were all sequenced from one sample in a study of blood T cells in healthy people across ages. A sample-barcoded 5' primer and a J-beta primer mix were used in a second PCR of roughly 7 to 11 cycles. TCRdb fed the 5' RACE reads into MiXCR, producing one record per CDR3 protein. Of 1.4 million to 1.5 million distinct CDR3 sequences in the sample, approximately 38% are singletons; the top ten hold 7.9%. Material for sequencing was blood. Receptors were obtained from a woman under 30 in good health.

This clonotype occurred once. V gene TRBV20-1 combines with J gene TRBJ1-5; D remains ambiguous. The CDR3 has 15 residues. Germline V gene sequence: CDR1 DFQATT, CDR2 SNEGSKA (reference sequence). Trimming took 3 bases from V and 5 from J, leaving 17 bases between them. Written as DNA, the CDR3 is TGCAGTGCTAGCTCCCGAAAGGCGAGCTATCAGCCCCAGCATTTT. Encoded protein: CSASSRKASYQPQHF.

This clonotype was seen a handful of times. The genes are TRBV20-1 and TRBJ1-1; unclear D gene. Germline V lookup: CDR1 DFQATT, CDR2 SNEGSKA (reference sequence). V dropped 5 bases and J dropped 1 base, with 11 bases sitting between them. The CDR3 runs to 13 residues. In DNA form, the CDR3 reads TGCAGTGCTCAAAGGTTCGGGAACACTGAAGCTTTCTTT. Protein sequence: CSAQRFGNTEAFF.

V gene TRBV30 combines with J gene TRBJ2-5, with 11 positions matching TRBD2. The CDR3 extends over 19 amino acids. Germline CDR1 is GTSNPN and CDR2 is SVGIG (reference sequence). V lost 5 bases to trimming and J lost 1 base; unmatched junction nucleotides: 18. DNA for the CDR3: TGTGCCTGGGGAACCTCAAGAGCTAGCGGGGGGACCATCCAAGAGACCCAGTACTTC. As protein: CAWGTSRASGGTIQETQYF.

The chain links TRBV5-6 to TRBJ1-5, with 7 bases identical to TRBD1. CDR1 is SGHDT, CDR2 YYEEEE, per germline. This CDR3 contains 17 residues. V shed 3 bases, J shed 5 bases, and the junction held 14 bases outside the gene matches. In DNA form, the CDR3 reads TGTGCCAGCAGCTCTGGTCAATGGAGGACAGGTTATCAGCCCCAGCATTTT. Encoded protein: CASSSGQWRTGYQPQHF.

This clonotype was observed a single time. V is TRBV6-1 and J is TRBJ1-4, with a tentative D call TRBD1 (6 bases). CDR3 size: 11 residues. Trimming took 7 bases from V and 12 from J, leaving 12 bases between them. Germline CDR1 and CDR2: MNHNS and SASEGT. CDR3 loop: CASTTGQQLFF. CDR3 in DNA: TGTGCCAGCACCACCGGACAGCAACTGTTTTTT.

The chain couples TRBV20-1 to TRBJ1-5; D remains unclear. There are 15 residues in the CDR3. The germline CDR1 and CDR2 sequences are DFQATT and SNEGSKA (reference sequence). V lost 3 bases to trimming and J lost 4 bases, with 16 bases between them. The CDR3 DNA follows: TGCAGTGCTAGTCATGGTCGCAGTGCAAATCAGCCCCAGCATTTT. Amino acids: CSASHGRSANQPQHF.

V gene TRBV9 combines with J gene TRBJ1-4, with 8 bases that match TRBD1. The V segment lost 6 bases and the J segment 8 bases; nucleotides outside the gene matches: 12. Germline V gene sequence: CDR1 SGDLS, CDR2 YYNGEE. There are 15 residues in the CDR3. CDR3 amino acids: CASTSDREDYEKLFF. The CDR3 DNA follows: TGTGCCAGCACCTCGGACAGGGAAGATTACGAAAAACTGTTTTTT.

This clonotype was counted a few times. J is TRBJ1-5 and V is TRBV12-3 or TRBV12-4; D possibly corresponds to TRBD1 (6 bases). Trimming cost V 6 bases and J 0 bases, with 12 bases left between them. The length of the CDR3 is 15 residues. DNA for the CDR3: TGTGCCAGCAGGCGGGACAATTATAGCAATCAGCCCCAGCATTTT. It specifies CASRRDNYSNQPQHF.

The chain employs TRBV20-1 and TRBJ1-3; perhaps TRBD1 as D (6 bases). The CDR3 sequence is 13 residues long. Germline V CDR1 and CDR2: DFQATT, SNEGSKA (reference sequence). V was clipped by 3 bases and J by 4 bases, with 10 bases between them. CDR3 protein: CSASSGAGNTIYF. The CDR3 nucleotides read TGCAGTGCTAGTTCAGGGGCCGGAAACACCATATATTTT.

The chain uses TRBV6-1 and TRBJ2-7, with D maybe TRBD2 (5 bases). Trimming took off 2 bases at V and 5 bases at J, with 10 bases between the two ends. Germline V CDR1 and CDR2: MNHNS, SASEGT. This CDR3 is 13 amino acids long. The CDR3: CASSERGFHEQYF. For the CDR3, the DNA is TGTGCCAGCAGTGAACGAGGGTTCCACGAGCAGTACTTC.

This clonotype appeared a few times. V usage is TRBV7-9 and J usage is TRBJ2-1; 8 bases are shared with TRBD1. The CDR3 is made up of 12 amino acids. The trim removed 9 bases at V and 8 bases at J, leaving 6 bases unmatched. CDR1 is SEHNR, CDR2 FQNEAQ, per germline (reference sequence). CDR3 residues: CASLTGVHEQFF. CDR3 nucleotides: TGTGCCAGTCTGACAGGGGTTCATGAGCAGTTCTTC.

The V and J genes are TRBV5-6 and TRBJ2-7; D possibly corresponds to TRBD1 (5 bases). The CDR3 spans 14 residues. The V gene lost 0 bases and the J gene lost 2 bases, with 9 bases spanning the gap. CDR1 is SGHDT, CDR2 YYEEEE, per germline. The CDR3 spells CASSLGTTTYEQYF. The CDR3 coding sequence is TGTGCCAGCAGCTTGGGGACAACTACCTACGAGCAGTACTTC.

CDR3: CASSSRRENTEAFF. CDR3 nucleotide sequence: TGTGCCAGCAGTTCGCGTAGGGAGAACACTGAAGCTTTCTTT. The chain employs TRBV27 and TRBJ1-1; the D is unclear. Between the trimmed V and J ends, which lost 4 bases and 1 base, there was a span of 10 bases. Per the germline V gene, CDR1 is MNHEY and CDR2 is SMNVEV (reference sequence). The CDR3 has 14 amino acids.

This clonotype was counted a few times. V usage is TRBV7-2 and J usage is TRBJ1-6; 7 bases line up with TRBD1. With 2 bases clipped from V and 7 bases from J, the junction kept 5 bases outside the gene matches. The germline V gene encodes CDR1 SGHTA and CDR2 FQGNSA. The CDR3 covers 15 residues. Written as DNA, the CDR3 is TGTGCCAGCAGCTTAAACAGGGGTGGCAATTCACCCCTCCACTTT. Residues: CASSLNRGGNSPLHF.

J is TRBJ2-3 and V is TRBV6-4; 8 positions agree with TRBD2. CDR3 length equals 13 residues. Unmatched junction bases numbered 5, after V lost 2 bases and J lost 10 bases. From germline, CDR1 is MRHNA and CDR2 SNTAGT. This chain's CDR3 is CASSDKSGSAQYF. Written as DNA, the CDR3 is TGTGCCAGCAGTGACAAGAGCGGGAGTGCGCAGTATTTT.